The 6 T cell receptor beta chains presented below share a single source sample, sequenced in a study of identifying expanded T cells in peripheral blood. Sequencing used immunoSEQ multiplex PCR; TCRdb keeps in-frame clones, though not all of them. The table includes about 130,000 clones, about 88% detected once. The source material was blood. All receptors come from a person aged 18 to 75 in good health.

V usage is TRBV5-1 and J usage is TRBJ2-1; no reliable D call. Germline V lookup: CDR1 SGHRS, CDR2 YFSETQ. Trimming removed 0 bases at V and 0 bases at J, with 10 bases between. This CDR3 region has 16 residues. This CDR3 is CASSLAWASSYNEQFF. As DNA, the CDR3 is TGCGCCAGCAGCTTGGCCTGGGCTAGCTCCTACAATGAGCAGTTCTTC.

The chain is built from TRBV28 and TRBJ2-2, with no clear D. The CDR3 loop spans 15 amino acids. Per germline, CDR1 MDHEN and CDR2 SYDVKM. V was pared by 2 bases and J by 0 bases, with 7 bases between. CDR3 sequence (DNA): TGTGCCAGCAGTTTAGGTCGGTCGAACACCGGGGAGCTGTTTTTT. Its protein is CASSLGRSNTGELFF.

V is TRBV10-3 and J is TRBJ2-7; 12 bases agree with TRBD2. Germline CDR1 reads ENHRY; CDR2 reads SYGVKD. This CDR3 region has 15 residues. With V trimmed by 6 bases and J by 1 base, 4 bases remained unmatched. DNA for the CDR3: TGTGCCATCAGGAGGGGACTAGCGGGTTCCTACGAGCAGTACTTC. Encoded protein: CAIRRGLAGSYEQYF.

For the CDR3, the DNA is TGTGCCATTAGCTCGGGGGGGGCCGGAGATACGCAGTATTTT. Translating it yields CAISSGGAGDTQYF. The rearrangement joins TRBV6-6 to TRBJ2-3; 8 bases match TRBD2. The V gene end was trimmed by 10 bases and the J gene end by 5 bases; junction bases not matched to a gene: 11. The V gene's germline CDR1 is MNHNY and CDR2 SVGAGI (reference sequence). This CDR3 comprises 14 residues.

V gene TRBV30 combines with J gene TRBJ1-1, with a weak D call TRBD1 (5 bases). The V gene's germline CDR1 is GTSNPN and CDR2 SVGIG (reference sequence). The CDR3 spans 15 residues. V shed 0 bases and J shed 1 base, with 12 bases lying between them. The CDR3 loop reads CAWSVRGRKNTEAFF. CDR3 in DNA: TGTGCCTGGAGTGTAAGGGGTAGAAAGAACACTGAAGCTTTCTTT.

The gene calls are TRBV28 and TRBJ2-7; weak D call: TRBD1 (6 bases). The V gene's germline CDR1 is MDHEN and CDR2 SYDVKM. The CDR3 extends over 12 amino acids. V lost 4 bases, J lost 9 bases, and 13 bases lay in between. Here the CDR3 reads CASSSYRDRQYF. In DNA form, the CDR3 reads TGTGCCAGCAGTTCCTACAGGGACCGGCAGTACTTC.